Listed below are T cell receptor beta chains from one sample, sequenced in a study of T cell responses to AZD1222 COVID-19 vaccine. Sequenced by immunoSEQ multiplex PCR; TCRdb stores in-frame clones only, minus some. The sample contains fewer than 120,000 clones, around 93% of which appear only once. The sequencing here drew on peripheral blood, taken on day 0 of AZD1222 vaccination. The receptors stem from an adult in good health. Each CDR3 is given without its conserved first and last residue. Each record gives: D gene, J gene, V gene, clone size, CDR3 protein. D genes are given only for firm matches. The size entry is marked missing in some rows and otherwise reads once, few, many or a size class.

NA TRBJ2-7 TRBV3-1/TRBV3-2 NA ASSSAAYEQY
NA TRBJ1-1 TRBV6-5 NA ASSRGTEAF
NA TRBJ1-4 TRBV28 once ASSPQRLGDGEKLF
TRBD1 TRBJ1-6 TRBV15 NA ATSREPITGDVYNSPLH
NA TRBJ1-4 TRBV19 NA ASSLGEKLF
NA TRBJ1-1 TRBV7-3 NA ASSLDRGVAF
NA TRBJ2-4 TRBV4-2 NA ASSHGGTAAKNIQY
TRBD1 TRBJ2-1 TRBV9 NA ASSTTGYNEQF
NA TRBJ2-7 TRBV28 NA ASSYGSPYEQY
NA TRBJ2-1 TRBV19 NA ASTRGSNEQF
NA TRBJ2-7 TRBV11-2 NA ASTITDSAYEQY
TRBD1 TRBJ2-7 TRBV6-1 NA ASSEAGTGTYEQY
NA TRBJ2-7 TRBV11-2 once ASSLSRGSYEQY
NA TRBJ1-2 TRBV30 NA AWKVYGPAGYT
NA TRBJ1-5 TRBV6-1 NA ASSEAGAGNQPQH
TRBD1 TRBJ1-2 TRBV5-1 once ASTGQGVGYGYT
NA TRBJ2-7 TRBV28 NA ASSLTRESLEQY
NA TRBJ1-5 TRBV4-1 NA ASSQGLQGRRGNQPQH
NA TRBJ1-2 TRBV5-4 NA ASTKPGISGAYYGYT
TRBD1 TRBJ2-7 TRBV7-8 few ASTLRRRGGLSPSYEQY
TRBD2 TRBJ2-5 TRBV5-1 NA ASSGGLAGGETQY
TRBD1 TRBJ2-7 TRBV6-1 NA ASSNWDRGLYEQY
NA TRBJ2-1 TRBV19 NA ASSIDLNNEQF
NA TRBJ2-7 TRBV27 NA ASSLSGSSYEQY
NA TRBJ1-6 TRBV7-2 NA ASSLVSALGDNSPLH
NA TRBJ2-2 TRBV19 NA ASTSQRTMNTGELF
TRBD1 TRBJ2-7 TRBV6-2/TRBV6-3 NA ASSPRQGRGYEQY
TRBD1 TRBJ2-7 TRBV7-9 once ASSLTPGQGPNHEQY
NA TRBJ1-2 TRBV29-1 NA SVEDPQEYGYT
NA TRBJ2-7 TRBV5-1 NA ASSATYTGYDSYEQY
NA TRBJ1-2 TRBV6-5 NA ASSYSQGYYGYT
NA TRBJ1-1 TRBV5-1 NA ASSLDGMGPAF
NA TRBJ1-2 TRBV12-3/TRBV12-4 NA ASSLITRDGYT
TRBD1 TRBJ1-5 TRBV12-3/TRBV12-4 NA ASSGQGGQPQH
NA TRBJ1-1 TRBV7-8 NA ASSYQGQTTEAF
TRBD2 TRBJ2-1 TRBV6-1 few ASSEQTAGGADEQF
NA TRBJ2-3 TRBV24-1 NA ATSDPTARTDTQY
NA TRBJ1-1 TRBV19 once ASSITGNTEAF
TRBD2 TRBJ2-3 TRBV7-2 NA ASSRSSGTSGTDTQY
TRBD1 TRBJ2-1 TRBV19 NA ASSTDRGRVYNEQF
TRBD1 TRBJ1-6 TRBV7-9 NA ASSLGGGGNSPLH
NA TRBJ1-1 TRBV7-9 NA ASSLSWEDAF
TRBD1 TRBJ2-2 TRBV29-1 NA SARTGANTGELF